This T cell receptor (beta chain) was profiled in a study of T-cell memory formation after mild COVID-19. Whole-study findings and limits: Clones that contracted from day 15 to 85 were balanced CD4/CD8, while later expanders leaned CD4+. Memory cells collected pre-infection included some clones that later responded, suggesting cross-reactive memory joined. Among CD4+ contracting clones, most were CM and EM, and CD8+ ones EMRA.

A word on this clonotype: What it recognizes is unknown.

With constant-segment primers, 5'RACE yielded cDNA libraries of TCR alpha and TCR beta that carried sample barcodes and UMIs. TCRdb analysed the 5' RACE reads with MiXCR anew, one entry per CDR3 protein. In the table there are 340,000 or so distinct CDR3 sequences, 10% to 15% of which are singletons. Input material: PBMCs or a T cell subset sorted from them (not recorded which). The origin of this receptor is a man in his late teens or twenties who had mild COVID-19 (a few samples of this study predate the infection). Cell type and time point are not known.

The CDR3 DNA is TGTGCCAGCAGTGAAGGGGACAGCTCCTACGAGCAGTACGTC. It encodes CASSEGDSSYEQYV. The chain joins TRBV6-1 to TRBJ2-7; 7 bases match TRBD1. CDR3 size: 14 residues. V was clipped by 1 base and J by 0 bases; unmatched bases: 0. Germline values: CDR1 MNHNS, CDR2 SASEGT.